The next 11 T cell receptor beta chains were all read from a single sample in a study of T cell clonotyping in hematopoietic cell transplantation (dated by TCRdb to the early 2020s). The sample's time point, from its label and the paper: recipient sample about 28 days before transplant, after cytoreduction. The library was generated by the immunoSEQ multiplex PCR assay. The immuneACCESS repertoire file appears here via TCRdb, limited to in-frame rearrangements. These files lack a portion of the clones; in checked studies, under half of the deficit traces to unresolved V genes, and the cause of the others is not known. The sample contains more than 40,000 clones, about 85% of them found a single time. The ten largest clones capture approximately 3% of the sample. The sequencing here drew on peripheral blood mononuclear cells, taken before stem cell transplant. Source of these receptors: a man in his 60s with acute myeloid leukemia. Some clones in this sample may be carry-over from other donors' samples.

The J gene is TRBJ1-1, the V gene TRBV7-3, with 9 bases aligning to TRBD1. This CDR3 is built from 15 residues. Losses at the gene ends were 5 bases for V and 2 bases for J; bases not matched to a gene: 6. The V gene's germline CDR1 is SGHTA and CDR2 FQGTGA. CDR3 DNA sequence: TGTGCCAGCAGCCGCGGACAGGGGAAAAACACTGAAGCTTTCTTT. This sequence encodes CASSRGQGKNTEAFF.

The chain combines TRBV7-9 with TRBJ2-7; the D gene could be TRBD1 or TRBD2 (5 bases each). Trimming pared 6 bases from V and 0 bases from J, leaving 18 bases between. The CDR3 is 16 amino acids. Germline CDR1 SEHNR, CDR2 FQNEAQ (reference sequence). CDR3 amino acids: CASSPSGTEVSYEQYF. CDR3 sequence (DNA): TGTGCCAGCAGTCCATCCGGGACGGAAGTCTCCTACGAGCAGTACTTC.

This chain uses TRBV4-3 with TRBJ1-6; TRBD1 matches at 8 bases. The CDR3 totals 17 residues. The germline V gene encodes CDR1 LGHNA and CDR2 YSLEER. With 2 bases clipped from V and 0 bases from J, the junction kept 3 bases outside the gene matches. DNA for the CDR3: TGCGCCAGCAGCCAAAGACAGGGGAGCTCCTATAATTCACCCCTCCACTTT. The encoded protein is CASSQRQGSSYNSPLHF.

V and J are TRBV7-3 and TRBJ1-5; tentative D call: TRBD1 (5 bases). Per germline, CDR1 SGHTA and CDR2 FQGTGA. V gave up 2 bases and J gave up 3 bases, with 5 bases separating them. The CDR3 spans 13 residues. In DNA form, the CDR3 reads TGTGCCAGCAGCTTAGGACACAATCAGCCCCAGCATTTT. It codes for CASSLGHNQPQHF.

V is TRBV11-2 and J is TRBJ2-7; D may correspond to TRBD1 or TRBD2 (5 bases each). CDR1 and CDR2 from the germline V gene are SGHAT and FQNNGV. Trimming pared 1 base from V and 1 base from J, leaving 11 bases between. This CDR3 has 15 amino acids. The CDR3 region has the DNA TGTGCCAGCAGCTTAGTCGGGACCGGATCCTACGAGCAGTACTTC. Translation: CASSLVGTGSYEQYF.

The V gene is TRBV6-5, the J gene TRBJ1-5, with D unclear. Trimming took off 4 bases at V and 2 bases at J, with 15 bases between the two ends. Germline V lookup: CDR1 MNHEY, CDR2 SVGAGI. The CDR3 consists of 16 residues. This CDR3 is CASSSTSGPGNQPQHF. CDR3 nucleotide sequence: TGTGCCAGCAGTTCCACCAGTGGACCGGGCAATCAGCCCCAGCATTTT.

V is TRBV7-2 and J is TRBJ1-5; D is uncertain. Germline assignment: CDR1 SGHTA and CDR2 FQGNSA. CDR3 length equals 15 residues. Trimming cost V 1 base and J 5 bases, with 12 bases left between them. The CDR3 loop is CASSLGAVVDQPQHF. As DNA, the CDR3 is TGTGCCAGCAGCTTAGGGGCCGTAGTGGATCAGCCCCAGCATTTT.

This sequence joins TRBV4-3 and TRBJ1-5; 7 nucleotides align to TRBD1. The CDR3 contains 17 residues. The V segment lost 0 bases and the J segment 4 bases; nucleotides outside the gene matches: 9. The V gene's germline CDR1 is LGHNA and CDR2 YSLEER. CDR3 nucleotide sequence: TGCGCCAGCAGCCAAGATTACGGGGGCAGGGGGAATCAGCCCCAGCATTTT. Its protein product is CASSQDYGGRGNQPQHF.

The CDR3, as DNA: TGTGCCAGCAGACCGGGAGGGGGCACAAACTATGGCTACACCTTC. Translation gives CASRPGGGTNYGYTF. The V and J genes are TRBV5-4 and TRBJ1-2, with 7 bases matching TRBD1. Germline lookup yields CDR1 SGHNT and CDR2 YYREEE (reference sequence). V shed 5 bases, J shed 2 bases, and the junction held 9 bases outside the gene matches. This CDR3 spans 15 amino acids.

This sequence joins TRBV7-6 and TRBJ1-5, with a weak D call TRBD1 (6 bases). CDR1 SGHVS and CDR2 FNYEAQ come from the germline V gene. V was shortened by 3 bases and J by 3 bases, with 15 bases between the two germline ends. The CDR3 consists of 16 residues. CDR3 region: CASSLAPGAVNQPQHF. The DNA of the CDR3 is TGTGCCAGCAGCTTGGCCCCGGGGGCAGTCAATCAGCCCCAGCATTTT.

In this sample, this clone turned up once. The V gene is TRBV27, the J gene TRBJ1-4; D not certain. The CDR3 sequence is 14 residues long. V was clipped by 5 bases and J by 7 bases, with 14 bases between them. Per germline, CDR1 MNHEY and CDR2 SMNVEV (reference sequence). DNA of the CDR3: TGTGCCAGCAGTCCACGCCGGGTACCTGAAAAACTGTTTTTT. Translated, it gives CASSPRRVPEKLFF.